Reported below is one T cell receptor beta chain. The data originate from a study of memory CD4+ T cells and cytomegalovirus serostatus. Profiling relied on immunoSEQ multiplex PCR, and the TCRdb table lists in-frame clones only, not all of them. The sample has around 63,000 clones; around 80% are singletons. Single viable CD3+CD4+CD8-CD45RO+ cells were sorted as the memory CD4+ T cells. The germline V gene has CDR1 SGHRS and CDR2 YFSETQ. The length of the CDR3 is 15 residues. With 4 bases clipped from V and 3 bases from J, the junction kept 7 bases outside the gene matches. The chain carries TRBV5-1 and TRBJ2-1; the match to TRBD1 covers 7 bases. Specimen: memory CD4+ T cells from blood. The sequence was collected from an adult in good health and CMV-seronegative. Some clones in this sample may be carry-over from other donors' samples. The CDR3 loop reads CASSLDRAGYNEQFF. DNA of the CDR3: TGCGCCAGCAGCCTAGACAGGGCTGGCTACAATGAGCAGTTCTTC. Based on the CDR3 plus reference TRBV5-1 and TRBJ2-1, the full variable domain is KAGVTQTPRYLIKTRGQQVTLSCSPISGHRSVSWYQQTPGQGLQFLFEYFSETQRNKGNFPGRFSGRQFSNSRSEMNVSTLELGDSALYLCASSLDRAGYNEQFFGPGTRLTVL.